This entry lists 31 T cell receptor beta chains sequenced from one sample in a study of T cell repertoires in cytomegalovirus infection. TCRdb itself ran the reads through MiXCR, one entry per CDR3 protein. Altogether under 450,000 distinct CDR3 sequences are present, 34% being singletons, with the ten largest covering roughly 13%. Their antigens remain unidentified. Specimen: cultured PBMCs, collected from culture after CMV antigen stimulation. The receptors originated from a human donor in good health (CMV status not recorded). Some clones in this sample may be carry-over from other donors' samples.

The rearrangement links TRBV25-1 to TRBJ2-3, with 12 bases identical to TRBD2. V lost 1 base, J lost 5 bases, and 4 bases stayed unmatched. The CDR3 extends over 16 amino acids. The germline gives CDR1 MGHDK, CDR2 SYGVNS. CDR3 nucleotide sequence: TGTGCCAGCAGTGAATCACTACTAGCGGGAGGAGATACGCAGTATTTT. Its protein is CASSESLLAGGDTQYF.

The rearrangement uses TRBV5-4 and TRBJ2-7; 8 nucleotides match TRBD2. Germline V CDR1 and CDR2: SGHNT, YYREEE (reference sequence). V was pared by 0 bases and J by 1 base, with 3 bases of the junction left unmatched. The CDR3 loop spans 15 amino acids. CDR3: CASSLGAGASYEQYV. The CDR3 DNA reads as TGTGCCAGCAGCTTGGGAGCGGGAGCTTCCTACGAGCAGTACGTC.

This clonotype was seen only a few times. The chain has TRBV7-2 and TRBJ1-5; D remains unclear. The CDR3 contains 13 residues. V gave up 5 bases and J gave up 8 bases, with 13 bases separating them. Per the germline V gene, CDR1 is SGHTA and CDR2 is FQGNSA. CDR3 nucleotide sequence: TGTGCCAGCAGCCCCCTCTATACTGAGCCCCAGCATTTT. Translation gives CASSPLYTEPQHF.

The chain employs TRBV11-2 and TRBJ1-6, with 9 bases lining up with TRBD1. Losses at the gene ends were 4 bases for V and 14 bases for J; bases not matched to a gene: 15. Germline lookup yields CDR1 SGHAT and CDR2 FQNNGV. The CDR3 runs to 16 residues. The CDR3 reads CASSYPRDRVGEALHF. CDR3 DNA: TGTGCCAGCAGCTATCCCCGGGACAGGGTCGGAGAGGCCCTCCACTTT.

This clonotype is a singleton in its sample. The J gene is TRBJ2-5, the V gene TRBV27, with a possible D match to TRBD1 (6 bases). CDR1 MNHEY and CDR2 SMNVEV come from the germline V gene (reference sequence). The V and J ends lost 6 bases and 4 bases respectively, with 12 bases between them. This CDR3 has 13 residues. This chain's CDR3 is CASSSGVGETQYF. CDR3 DNA sequence: TGTGCCAGCAGCTCAGGGGTGGGAGAGACCCAGTACTTC.

This clonotype was seen many times. The CDR3 is CASSPFRPAASSNYGYTF. DNA for the CDR3: TGTGCCAGCTCACCATTCCGTCCCGCAGCCTCATCTAACTATGGCTACACCTTC. This chain uses TRBV18 with TRBJ1-2, with D unclear. Trimming shortened V by 2 bases and J by 0 bases, and 19 bases separated the two germline ends. Per the germline V gene, CDR1 is KGHSH and CDR2 is LQKENI. The CDR3 has 18 amino acids. The complete variable domain, with remaining parts taken from reference TRBV18 and TRBJ1-2, reads NAGVMQNPRHLVRRRGQEARLRCSPMKGHSHVYWYRQLPEEGLKFMVYLQKENIIDESGMPKERFSAEFPKEGPSILRIQQVVRGDSAAYFCASSPFRPAASSNYGYTFGSGTRLTVV.

This clonotype was observed a handful of times. The chain carries TRBV4-2 and TRBJ2-3; D not resolved. The length of the CDR3 is 15 residues. V was pared by 1 base and J by 5 bases, with 13 bases between. Germline-derived CDR1 and CDR2 are LGHNA and YNFKEQ. This CDR3 reads CASSQADQQGDTQYF. The DNA of the CDR3 is TGTGCCAGCAGCCAAGCCGACCAGCAAGGAGATACGCAGTATTTT.

This clonotype was detected only a few times. The chain uses TRBV6-6 and TRBJ2-3, with a possible D match to TRBD2 (5 bases). The germline gives CDR1 MNHNY, CDR2 SVGAGI (reference sequence). CDR3 length equals 16 residues. The V end was cut by 1 base, the J end by 3 bases, with 14 bases between. The CDR3 nucleotides read TGTGCCAGCAGTTACTTCCGCGCCCGGGGTACAGATACGCAGTATTTT. It is translated as CASSYFRARGTDTQYF.

This clonotype appeared many times. The rearrangement joins TRBV7-8 to TRBJ2-6; 8 nucleotides line up with TRBD2. V was pared by 3 bases and J by 0 bases, with 4 bases of the junction left unmatched. The germline gives CDR1 SGHVS, CDR2 FQNEAQ. The CDR3 is made up of 17 amino acids. The DNA of the CDR3 is TGTGCCAGCAGCTTTACCGGGACTAGCTCTGGGGCCAACGTCCTGACTTTC. Translating gives CASSFTGTSSGANVLTF.

The V and J genes are TRBV6-5 and TRBJ2-1; D possibly corresponds to TRBD2 (6 bases). The V end was cut by 0 bases, the J end by 0 bases, with 9 bases between. CDR3 length equals 16 residues. Germline V lookup: CDR1 MNHEY, CDR2 SVGAGI. The chain's CDR3 is CASSYSAGSSYNEQFF. CDR3 DNA: TGTGCCAGCAGTTACTCGGCCGGGAGCTCCTACAATGAGCAGTTCTTC.

The chain has TRBV7-8 and TRBJ2-1; 7 positions match TRBD1. The CDR3 runs to 13 residues. Germline CDR1 reads SGHVS; CDR2 reads FQNEAQ. After removal of 3 bases from V and 10 bases from J, the junction contained 6 bases not matched to a gene. The CDR3 loop reads CASSFRAGGEQFF. Here the CDR3 DNA reads TGTGCCAGCAGCTTCAGAGCAGGGGGAGAGCAGTTCTTC.

The V gene is TRBV28, the J gene TRBJ1-2, with D uncertain. Germline V lookup: CDR1 MDHEN, CDR2 SYDVKM. Trimming shortened V by 2 bases and J by 8 bases, and 15 bases separated the two germline ends. The CDR3 spans 14 residues. CDR3 nucleotides: TGTGCCAGCAGTTTAGCGCAGGACCCTGGGGGCTACACCTTC. Translating it yields CASSLAQDPGGYTF.

This clonotype was counted between two and nine times. The V and J genes are TRBV5-4 and TRBJ2-2; TRBD1 matches 7 bases. Germline-derived CDR1 and CDR2 are SGHNT and YYREEE (reference sequence). V lost 4 bases, J lost 0 bases, and 6 bases stayed unmatched. The CDR3 covers 16 residues. The DNA for the CDR3 is TGTGCCAGCAGCCCGGACAGGCGGGCGAACACCGGGGAGCTGTTTTTT. Protein: CASSPDRRANTGELFF.

This clonotype was counted between two and nine times. The rearrangement uses TRBV5-6 and TRBJ2-1, with TRBD2 matching 8 bases. The CDR3 contains 16 residues. Trimming took 0 bases from V and 7 from J; bases not matched to a gene: 9. Germline CDR1 and CDR2: SGHDT and YYEEEE. This CDR3 is CASSLEAGLVWNEQFF. CDR3 bases: TGTGCCAGCAGCTTGGAGGCGGGACTAGTATGGAATGAGCAGTTCTTC.

This rearrangement joins TRBV27 to TRBJ1-3; D remains unclear. Germline CDR1 is MNHEY and CDR2 is SMNVEV (reference sequence). V lost 5 bases to trimming and J lost 0 bases, with 14 bases between them. This CDR3 region has 16 residues. The CDR3 loop is CASSMGFAGSGNTIYF. CDR3 in DNA: TGTGCCAGCAGTATGGGGTTTGCCGGCTCTGGAAACACCATATATTTT.

This chain links TRBV6-6 with TRBJ1-4; D ambiguous. V dropped 6 bases and J dropped 7 bases, with 6 bases sitting between them. The CDR3 extends over 11 amino acids. Germline V gene sequence: CDR1 MNHNY, CDR2 SVGAGI (reference sequence). The CDR3 nucleotides are TGTGCCAGCAGCCCAGCTGAAAAACTGTTTTTT. It codes for CASSPAEKLFF.

There are a few counts of this clonotype. The chain combines TRBV19 with TRBJ1-5; no clear D gene. Germline lookup yields CDR1 LNHDA and CDR2 SQIVND (reference sequence). The CDR3 contains 19 residues. V lost 6 bases and J 2 bases, leaving 26 bases between the germline ends. CDR3 sequence: CASSPPQETFLSGNQPQHF. The CDR3 coding sequence is TGTGCCAGTAGCCCCCCCCAGGAGACGTTTCTTTCGGGCAATCAGCCCCAGCATTTT.

This clonotype has more than one count but fewer than ten. The gene calls are TRBV19 and TRBJ1-3, with TRBD1 as a possible D gene (6 bases). The CDR3 totals 16 residues. V lost 6 bases and J lost 0, with 15 bases in between. Per the germline V gene, CDR1 is LNHDA and CDR2 is SQIVND (reference sequence). The CDR3 reads CASSRRGLPSGNTIYF. The CDR3 DNA reads TGTGCCAGTAGCCGGCGGGGGCTACCCTCTGGAAACACCATATATTTT.

The chain carries TRBV6-6 and TRBJ1-5; a weak D match, TRBD1 (6 bases). Germline assignment: CDR1 MNHNY and CDR2 SVGAGI (reference sequence). V dropped 6 bases and J dropped 4 bases, with 13 bases sitting between them. CDR3 length equals 14 residues. The DNA of the CDR3 is TGTGCCAGCAGCGTAGGGGGGTGGAATCAGCCCCAGCATTTT. As protein: CASSVGGWNQPQHF.

This clonotype has just a few counts. The V gene is TRBV12-3 or TRBV12-4, the J gene TRBJ2-5; D gene uncertain. Matching the DNA end better, TRBJ2-3 makes the J call doubtful. CDR3 length: 11 residues. The DNA of the CDR3 is TGTGCCAGCAGCTCAACGGGCACGCAGTATTTT. It specifies CASSSTGTQYF.

This clonotype was seen many times. This chain joins TRBV7-2 and TRBJ2-6; 14 bases are a match to TRBD2. This CDR3 is built from 19 residues. Germline values: CDR1 SGHTA, CDR2 FQGNSA. Trimming took 5 bases from V and 0 from J; bases not matched to a gene: 6. The CDR3 loop is CASSRLAGGPGSGANVLTF. The CDR3 DNA is TGTGCCAGCAGCCGACTAGCGGGAGGGCCGGGCTCTGGGGCCAACGTCCTGACTTTC.

This clonotype was observed a single time. The chain is built from TRBV6-2 or TRBV6-3 and TRBJ1-2; D not resolved. The germline V gene encodes CDR1 MNHEY and CDR2 SVGEGT. The CDR3 is made up of 14 amino acids. Trimming pared 6 bases from V and 7 bases from J, leaving 18 bases between. CDR3 in DNA: TGTGCCAGCAGCCCGGACCGAGGAGGCATTGGCTACACCTTC. As protein: CASSPDRGGIGYTF.

This chain links TRBV11-3 with TRBJ2-7; 13 nucleotides match TRBD2. Germline V gene sequence: CDR1 SGHNT, CDR2 YENEEA. The J segment lost 6 bases and the V segment lost 0 bases, leaving 14 bases of the junction unmatched. The CDR3 runs 19 residues. The CDR3 protein is CASSLDRMDGLAGVGEQYF. In DNA form, the CDR3 reads TGTGCCAGCAGCTTAGATCGAATGGATGGACTAGCGGGAGTAGGCGAGCAGTACTTC. Drawing the rest from reference TRBV11-3 and TRBJ2-7, the complete variable domain is EAGVVQSPRYKIIEKKQPVAFWCNPISGHNTLYWYLQNLGQGPELLIRYENEEAVDDSQLPKDRFSAERLKGVDSTLKIQPAELGDSAVYLCASSLDRMDGLAGVGEQYFGPGTRLTVT.

This clonotype was seen a handful of times. J is TRBJ2-3 and V is TRBV7-9; TRBD2 aligns across 13 bases. The CDR3 runs 19 residues. V dropped 1 base and J dropped 6; count of bases not matched to a gene: 13. Germline CDR1 reads SEHNR; CDR2 reads FQNEAQ (reference sequence). The CDR3 bases are TGTGCCAGCAGCTTAGGGGAGACTAGCGGGAGGAGTGGATCGGATACGCAGTATTTT. Amino acids: CASSLGETSGRSGSDTQYF.

The gene calls are TRBV6-2 or TRBV6-3 and TRBJ2-1; D ambiguous. Germline CDR1 reads MNHEY; CDR2 reads SVGEGT. The CDR3 sequence is 16 residues long. Trimming shortened V by 6 bases and J by 7 bases, and 22 bases separated the two germline ends. The CDR3 region is CASRGPERRLKNEQFF. The CDR3 DNA follows: TGTGCCAGCAGAGGCCCTGAAAGAAGACTGAAAAATGAGCAGTTCTTC.

At least ten counts were recorded for this clonotype. The V and J genes are TRBV10-3 and TRBJ2-2; 9 nucleotides align to TRBD2. The CDR3 consists of 17 residues. J was trimmed by 7 bases and V by 0 bases; bases with no gene match: 9. Germline lookup yields CDR1 ENHRY and CDR2 SYGVKD. The DNA of the CDR3 is TGTGCCATCAGTGAGTCAAGGGGGATAGCGGGAGACGGGGAGCTGTTTTTT. This sequence encodes CAISESRGIAGDGELFF.

This clonotype was recorded many times. V and J are TRBV7-9 and TRBJ2-3; 7 bases are shared with TRBD2. Germline V gives CDR1 SEHNR, CDR2 FQNEAQ (reference sequence). The CDR3 runs to 16 residues. Unmatched junction bases numbered 14, after V lost 5 bases and J lost 6 bases. The CDR3 reads CASSPQGGRASDTQYF. The CDR3 DNA is TGTGCCAGCAGCCCCCAGGGTGGGAGGGCCTCGGATACGCAGTATTTT.

In this sample, this clonotype turned up a few times. This chain links TRBV12-3 or TRBV12-4 with TRBJ2-1; D not certain. Trimming left V 1 base short and J 6 bases short, with 7 bases between. The CDR3 runs 13 residues. The CDR3 DNA reads as TGTGCCAGCAGTTTAGGACGCCTCAATGAGCAGTTCTTC. Translated, it gives CASSLGRLNEQFF.

This clonotype was seen only a few times. This rearrangement joins TRBV11-2 to TRBJ2-2; D is possibly TRBD1 (5 bases). CDR3 size: 15 residues. Trimming stripped 5 bases from V and 3 bases from J, with 13 bases between. The germline CDR1 and CDR2 sequences are SGHAT and FQNNGV. As DNA, the CDR3 is TGTGCCAGCAGCCAAGGACAAGCTTACACCGGGGAGCTGTTTTTT. It is translated as CASSQGQAYTGELFF.

The chain has TRBV12-3 or TRBV12-4 and TRBJ2-7; no clear D gene. This CDR3 is 14 amino acids long. V was trimmed by 6 bases and J by 2 bases, leaving 14 bases between them. CDR3 protein: CASSDALVTYEQYF. The CDR3 nucleotides read TGTGCCAGCAGCGACGCCCTTGTTACCTACGAGCAGTACTTC.

In its sample, this clonotype was seen many times. This chain uses TRBV6-1 with TRBJ1-1, with 8 bases that match TRBD1. After removal of 7 bases from V and 11 bases from J, the junction contained 12 bases not matched to a gene. CDR1 MNHNS and CDR2 SASEGT come from the germline V gene. The CDR3 has 13 residues. The CDR3 bases are TGTGCCAGCACGAGGACAGGGAGCCTGGGGGCTTTCTTT. It is translated as CASTRTGSLGAFF.